Below, 25 T cell receptor beta chains from the same sample are listed, as sequenced in a study of breast tumors, draining lymph nodes, adjacent tissues. TCRdb itself ran the multiplex PCR reads through MiXCR, one entry per CDR3 protein. The table records approximately 280,000 distinct CDR3 sequences, 30% to 35% of them present only once. Breast cancer patients provided tissue from their axillary draining lymph nodes. Sequencing used axillary lymph node tissue. The receptors shown here come from a female donor with breast cancer. Some clones in this sample may be carry-over from other donors' samples.

The V and J genes are TRBV27 and TRBJ2-2, with 11 bases lining up with TRBD2. The CDR3 extends over 18 amino acids. Unmatched junction bases numbered 16, after V lost 8 bases and J lost 5 bases. Germline values: CDR1 MNHEY, CDR2 SMNVEV (reference sequence). CDR3 sequence (DNA): TGTGCCAGCCTGGCGGAGCGAACTAGCGGGAGAGGGACCGGGGAGCTGTTTTTT. It specifies CASLAERTSGRGTGELFF.

CDR3 DNA sequence: TGTGCCAGCAGTTACTATCCGGGACTAGCGGGATTTACCTACAATGAGCAGTTCTTC. Amino acids: CASSYYPGLAGFTYNEQFF. The V gene is TRBV6-2 or TRBV6-3, the J gene TRBJ2-1, with 13 bases lining up with TRBD2. The CDR3 extends over 19 amino acids. V was clipped by 1 base and J by 2 bases; unmatched bases: 8. Germline V CDR1 and CDR2: MNHEY, SVGEGT.

The chain joins TRBV25-1 to TRBJ1-4, with TRBD1 identical over 8 bases. J gave up 10 bases and V 4 bases, and 14 bases lay outside the gene matches. Germline CDR1 is MGHDK and CDR2 is SYGVNS. This CDR3 has 16 amino acids. CDR3 bases: TGTGCCAGCAGTGCTCCGCTGAGGACAGGGCAGGGAAAACTGTTTTTT. This translates into CASSAPLRTGQGKLFF.

This clonotype was recorded many times. This chain connects TRBV7-2 to TRBJ2-5; 7 bases agree with TRBD2. This CDR3 is built from 14 residues. Unmatched junction bases numbered 4, after V lost 1 base and J lost 5 bases. Germline V gene lookup returns CDR1 SGHTA and CDR2 FQGNSA. CDR3 sequence reads: CASSLEEGGETQYF. The CDR3 DNA sequence: TGTGCCAGCAGCTTAGAAGAGGGAGGGGAGACCCAGTACTTC.

Ten or more counts support this clonotype. The rearrangement links TRBV11-2 to TRBJ2-7; D might be TRBD2 (5 bases). The CDR3 is 14 amino acids. V lost 1 base to trimming and J lost 6 bases, with 13 bases between them. Germline values: CDR1 SGHAT, CDR2 FQNNGV. The CDR3 spells CASSLVAGYFEQYF. In DNA form, the CDR3 reads TGTGCCAGCAGCTTAGTGGCGGGCTATTTCGAGCAGTACTTC.

This clonotype appeared a few times. The chain has TRBV11-2 and TRBJ2-4; 7 positions match TRBD1. The V gene's germline CDR1 is SGHAT and CDR2 FQNNGV. With V trimmed by 5 bases and J by 6 bases, 13 bases remained unmatched. The CDR3 covers 16 residues. The CDR3 region is CASSLTPGTAPNIQYF. As DNA, the CDR3 is TGTGCCAGCAGCCTCACCCCTGGGACAGCCCCAAACATTCAGTACTTC.

On this clonotype itself: This clone may be a read error of a much larger clone one base away. The chain couples TRBV12-5 to TRBJ2-5; 8 bases are shared with TRBD1. Germline V gene data show CDR1 as LGHNT and CDR2 as FRNRAP. The CDR3 totals 16 residues. CDR3 in DNA: TGTGCCAGCAGTCTCTCTGCAGGGGGCCCTCAAGAGACCCAGTACTTC. This codes for CASSLSAGGPQETQYF.

The gene calls are TRBV7-9 and TRBJ2-7; TRBD2 matches at 11 bases. V shed 2 bases and J 2 bases; nucleotides not matched to a gene: 2. From germline, CDR1 is SEHNR and CDR2 FQNEAQ (reference sequence). The CDR3 covers 15 residues. The DNA for the CDR3 is TGTGCCAGCAGCTTAACTAGCGGGGGCACCTACGAGCAGTACTTC. Protein sequence: CASSLTSGGTYEQYF.

The sample holds many counts of this clonotype. V and J are TRBV20-1 and TRBJ2-7; perhaps D is TRBD1 or TRBD2 (5 bases each). V was cut by 2 bases and J by 4 bases, with 12 bases left in between. Germline V lookup: CDR1 DFQATT, CDR2 SNEGSKA (reference sequence). The CDR3 spans 13 residues. CDR3 in DNA: TGCAGTGCTAGAAGGGACCGTGATTACGAGCAGTACTTC. Its protein is CSARRDRDYEQYF.

This clonotype was counted at least ten times. One end of the junction varies from germline; a read error may be responsible. This chain links TRBV7-7 with TRBJ2-2; no clear D gene. This CDR3 has 15 residues. The germline V gene has CDR1 SSHAT and CDR2 FNYEAQ (reference sequence). CDR3 DNA: TGTGCTAGCAGCCTTGGGTCCGCGAACACCGGGGAGCTGTTTTTT. This encodes CASSLGSANTGELFF.

The chain carries TRBV5-7 and TRBJ2-7; TRBD1 matches at 9 bases. TRBV5-7 belongs to the ORF category, with a function that is uncertain. After removal of 2 bases from V and 2 bases from J, the junction contained 8 bases not matched to a gene. The CDR3 is made up of 16 amino acids. CDR3: CASSFRRDRDPYEQYF. CDR3 bases: TGTGCCAGCAGCTTCCGCCGGGACAGGGATCCCTACGAGCAGTACTTC.

The table lists this clonotype with many counts. The V gene is TRBV12-3 or TRBV12-4, the J gene TRBJ1-3; the match to TRBD1 covers 7 bases. This CDR3 is built from 15 residues. The V gene end was trimmed by 5 bases and the J gene end by 0 bases; junction bases not matched to a gene: 4. This CDR3 is CASSRDSDSGNTIYF. CDR3 in DNA: TGTGCCAGCAGTCGGGACAGCGACTCTGGAAACACCATATATTTT.

V is TRBV10-3 and J is TRBJ1-1; no definite D call. V was shortened by 5 bases and J by 1 base, with 8 bases between the two germline ends. Germline V gives CDR1 ENHRY, CDR2 SYGVKD. CDR3 length equals 13 residues. The CDR3 coding sequence is TGTGCCATCAGTATGGACCGGAACACTGAAGCTTTCTTT. Protein sequence: CAISMDRNTEAFF.

A word on this clonotype: A read error may explain this, as a much larger clone is one base away. The chain has TRBV19 and TRBJ2-1; D is unclear. Germline V lookup: CDR1 LNHDA, CDR2 SQIVND (reference sequence). This CDR3 spans 15 amino acids. The CDR3 DNA reads TGTGCCAGTAGTATCCGAGACAACTCCTACAATGAGCAGCTCTTC. This sequence encodes CASSIRDNSYNEQLF.

This clonotype occurred a few times. The CDR3 loop is CASSATGSSYEQYF. The CDR3, as DNA: TGTGCCAGCAGCGCGACAGGGAGCTCCTACGAGCAGTACTTC. This rearrangement joins TRBV5-4 to TRBJ2-7; 7 nucleotides line up with TRBD1. V shed 4 bases and J 0 bases; nucleotides not matched to a gene: 4. The CDR3 loop spans 14 amino acids. CDR1 SGHNT and CDR2 YYREEE come from the germline V gene (reference sequence).

There are many counts of this clonotype. The DNA of the CDR3 is TGTGCCAGCAGCTTCCAGCGGGAGCCCCTTGGAACCCAGTACTTC. Encoded protein: CASSFQREPLGTQYF. V usage is TRBV7-9 and J usage is TRBJ2-5, with 8 bases that match TRBD2. After removal of 3 bases from V and 8 bases from J, the junction contained 11 bases not matched to a gene. The CDR3 covers 15 residues. The germline CDR1 and CDR2 sequences are SEHNR and FQNEAQ (reference sequence).

A note on this clonotype: The junction departs from the called germline gene at one end, perhaps through a read error. V usage is TRBV11-2 and J usage is TRBJ2-1; D remains unclear. From germline, CDR1 is SGHAT and CDR2 FQNNGV. The CDR3 covers 15 residues. CDR3 sequence reads: CASSFARGNYNKQFF. For the CDR3, the DNA is TGTGCCAGCAGCTTTGCGAGAGGAAACTACAATAAGCAGTTCTTC.

The chain joins TRBV3-1 to TRBJ2-1; 8 bases are shared with TRBD2. V gave up 4 bases and J gave up 4 bases; unmatched junction bases: 9. Germline CDR1 LGHDT, CDR2 YNNKEL (reference sequence). The length of the CDR3 is 16 residues. The CDR3 DNA reads as TGTGCCAGCAGCCCCGCCCTTAGCGGGAAGTACAATGAGCAGTTCTTC. It yields the protein CASSPALSGKYNEQFF.

This clonotype was seen repeatedly, ten times or more. CDR3 sequence reads: CASRRGTTNTDTQYF. CDR3 DNA sequence: TGTGCCAGCAGGAGAGGAACGACGAACACAGATACGCAGTATTTT. The V gene is TRBV6-5, the J gene TRBJ2-3; D is ambiguous. V was pared by 6 bases and J by 2 bases, with 15 bases between. The CDR3 extends over 15 amino acids. Germline V gene data show CDR1 as MNHEY and CDR2 as SVGAGI.

This clonotype was seen a handful of times. The V and J genes are TRBV6-2 or TRBV6-3 and TRBJ1-2; D gene ambiguous. V was clipped by 0 bases and J by 4 bases, with 15 bases between them. CDR3 size: 16 residues. Germline CDR1 MNHEY, CDR2 SVGEGT. This CDR3 is CASSYSSVEPTYGYTF. In nucleotides, the CDR3 is TGTGCCAGCAGTTACTCTTCGGTGGAACCTACCTATGGCTACACCTTC.

Regarding this clonotype: Being one base from a much bigger clone, this may be a read error. The CDR3 loop is CASRPGGASEKLFF. The CDR3 bases are TGTGCCAGCAGGCCTGGGGGCGCGTCGGAAAAACTGTTTTTT. J is TRBJ1-4 and V is TRBV6-4; the D gene is possibly TRBD1 (6 bases). CDR3 size: 14 residues. The germline gives CDR1 MRHNA, CDR2 SNTAGT. Trimming shortened V by 6 bases and J by 8 bases, and 16 bases separated the two germline ends.

This clonotype has ten or more counts. This chain uses TRBV7-2 with TRBJ2-2; D ambiguous. The CDR3 totals 13 residues. V lost 1 base to trimming and J lost 9 bases, with 9 bases between them. In germline, CDR1 is SGHTA, CDR2 FQGNSA. CDR3 DNA: TGTGCCAGCAGCTTAGGTTCCGGGTGGGAGCTGTTTTTT. The encoded protein is CASSLGSGWELFF. The full variable domain, in which reference TRBV7-2 and TRBJ2-2 provide the parts outside the CDR3, is GAGVSQSPSNKVTEKGKDVELRCDPISGHTALYWYRQSLGQGLEFLIYFQGNSAPDKSGLPSDRFSAERTGGSVSTLTIQRTQQEDSAVYLCASSLGSGWELFFGEGSRLTVL.

This clonotype was picked up one time. A read error is possible here, since a much larger clone lies one base away. The chain is built from TRBV5-6 and TRBJ2-7; no clear D gene. CDR3 length: 13 amino acids. CDR1 and CDR2 from the germline V gene are SGHDT and YYEEEE. CDR3 coding DNA: TGTGCCAGCAGCTCCCGCGGCCCTCGCGAGCAGGACTTC. Translation gives CASSSRGPREQDF.

This clonotype was seen ten or more times. A much larger clone differs by one base, so this may be a read error. This chain links TRBV20-1 with TRBJ2-5; 7 bases line up with TRBD1. J lost 7 bases, V lost 3 bases, and 8 bases had no gene match. The CDR3 has 13 residues. Germline CDR1 is DFQATT and CDR2 is SNEGSKA (reference sequence). CDR3 coding DNA: TGCAGTGCTAGGCGAGGGGGCCGAGGGACCCAGTACTTC. Translation: CSARRGGRGTQYF.

This clonotype has just a few counts. This may arise from a read error, as a much more abundant clone is one base away. The V gene is TRBV20-1, the J gene TRBJ2-7; TRBD1 is a possible D gene (6 bases). Between the trimmed V and J ends, which lost 2 bases and 5 bases, there was a span of 19 bases. This CDR3 is 15 amino acids long. Germline assignment: CDR1 DFQATT and CDR2 SNEGSKA (reference sequence). The CDR3 region is CSARSNSRGPDEQYF. The CDR3 region has the DNA TGCAGTGCTAGATCAAACAGCAGGGGACCGGACGAGCAGTACTTC.